These T cell receptor beta chains were read from a single sample in a study of blood T cell repertoires in COVID-19. The assay was immunoSEQ multiplex PCR, and TCRdb's table has in-frame clones only and misses some. The data hold hundreds of thousands of clones, with 80% to 90% observed a single time. Sequenced: PBMCs or T cells enriched from blood (not recorded which). All receptors come from a woman aged 35 to 49 who had been exposed to COVID-19. Both conserved end residues are trimmed from each CDR3. A D gene is named only where the DNA matches it firmly. Not every row has a clone size; where given, it reads once, few, many or a size class.

TRBV2,NA,NA,ASSESSKGKRDTGELF
TRBV28,NA,NA,ASSLLRQLTGELF
TRBV10-3,TRBD1,once,ATGQNEKLF
TRBV7-2,NA,NA,ASSFGLTGDTQY
TRBV4-2,NA,NA,ASSQERPRVTEAF
TRBV5-6,TRBD1,NA,ASSLVGQGDSPLH
TRBV7-9,NA,NA,ASSRLLTEAF
TRBV9,TRBD2,once,ASSLGLAGDYTGELF
TRBV11-3,TRBD1,NA,ASSPGQGAGDTQY
TRBV5-3,NA,few,ARSLGQGGEKLF
TRBV6-5,TRBD1,NA,ASRMTGLGQPQH
TRBV5-1,TRBD1,NA,ASSLQGEYEQY
TRBV9,NA,NA,ASSTLDSPGNTIY
TRBV5-1,NA,NA,ASSLYGDFQETQY
TRBV9,NA,NA,ASSVGEGINQGGLF
TRBV9,TRBD1,NA,ASSIRTGGNYGYT
TRBV18,TRBD2,NA,ASSPGTSGGRRDTQY
TRBV6-4,NA,NA,ASIREASPTYEQY
TRBV7-8,NA,NA,ASSSTAGSYNEQF